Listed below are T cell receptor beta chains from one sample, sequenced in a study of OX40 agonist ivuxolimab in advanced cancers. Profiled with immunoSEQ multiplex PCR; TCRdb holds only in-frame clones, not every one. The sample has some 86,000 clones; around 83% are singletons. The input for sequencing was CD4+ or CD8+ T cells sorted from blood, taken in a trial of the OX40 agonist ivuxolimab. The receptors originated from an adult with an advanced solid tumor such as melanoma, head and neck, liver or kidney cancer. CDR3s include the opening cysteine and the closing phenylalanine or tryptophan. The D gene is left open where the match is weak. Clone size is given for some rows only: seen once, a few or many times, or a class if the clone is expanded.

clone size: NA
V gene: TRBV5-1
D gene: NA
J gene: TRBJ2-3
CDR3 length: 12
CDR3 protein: CASTGSTDTQYF
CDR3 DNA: TGCGCCAGTACAGGGAGCACAGATACGCAGTATTTT

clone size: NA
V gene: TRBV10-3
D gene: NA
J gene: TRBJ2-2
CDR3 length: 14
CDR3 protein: CAISDGGDTGELFF
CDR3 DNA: TGTGCCATCAGTGACGGCGGCGACACCGGGGAGCTGTTTTTT

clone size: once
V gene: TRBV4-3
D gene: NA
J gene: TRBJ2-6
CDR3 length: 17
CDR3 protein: CASSHGTFEAGANVLTF
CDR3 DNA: TGCGCCAGCAGCCACGGGACATTTGAAGCTGGGGCCAACGTCCTGACTTTC

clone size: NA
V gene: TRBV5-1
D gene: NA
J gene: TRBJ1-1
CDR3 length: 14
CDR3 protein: CASSPGGVGTEAFF
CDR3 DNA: TGCGCCAGCAGCCCCGGAGGGGTAGGCACTGAAGCTTTCTTT

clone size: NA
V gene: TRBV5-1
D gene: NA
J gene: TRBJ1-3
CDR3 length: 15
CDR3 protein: CASSFQGSSGNTIYF
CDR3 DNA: TGCGCCAGCAGCTTTCAGGGCTCCTCTGGAAACACCATATATTTT

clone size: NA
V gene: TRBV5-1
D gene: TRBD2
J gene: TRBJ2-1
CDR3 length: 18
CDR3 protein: CASSLGLAGGGRYNEQFF
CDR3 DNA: TGCGCCAGCAGCTTGGGATTAGCGGGGGGTGGTCGGTACAATGAGCAGTTCTTC

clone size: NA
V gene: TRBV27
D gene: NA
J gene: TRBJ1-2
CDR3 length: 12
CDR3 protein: CASSSGAVGYTF
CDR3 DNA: TGTGCCAGCAGTTCAGGAGCCGTGGGCTACACCTTC

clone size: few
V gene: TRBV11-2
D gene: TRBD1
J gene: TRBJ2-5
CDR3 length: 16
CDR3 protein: CASSYRDRATEETQYF
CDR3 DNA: TGTGCCAGCAGCTACCGGGACAGGGCGACCGAGGAGACCCAGTACTTC

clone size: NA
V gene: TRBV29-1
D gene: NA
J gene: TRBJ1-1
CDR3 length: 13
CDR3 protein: CSVVRGGTTEAFF
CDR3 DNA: TGCAGCGTTGTTCGTGGGGGCACCACTGAAGCTTTCTTT

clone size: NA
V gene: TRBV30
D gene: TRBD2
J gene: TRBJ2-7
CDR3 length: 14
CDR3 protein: CAWSWAGGSYEQYF
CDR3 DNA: TGTGCCTGGAGTTGGGCGGGAGGGTCCTACGAGCAGTACTTC

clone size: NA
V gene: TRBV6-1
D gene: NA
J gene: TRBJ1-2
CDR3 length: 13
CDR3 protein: CASSPIDHYGYTF
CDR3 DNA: TGTGCCAGCAGTCCGATCGACCACTATGGCTACACCTTC

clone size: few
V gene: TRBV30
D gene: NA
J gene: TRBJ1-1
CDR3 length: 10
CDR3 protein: CAWSSTEAFF
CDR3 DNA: TGTGCCTGGAGTAGCACTGAAGCTTTCTTT

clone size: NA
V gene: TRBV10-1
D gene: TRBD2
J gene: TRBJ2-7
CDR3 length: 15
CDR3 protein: CASPGLAGVSYEQYF
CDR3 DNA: TGCGCCAGCCCGGGACTAGCGGGAGTTTCCTACGAGCAGTACTTC

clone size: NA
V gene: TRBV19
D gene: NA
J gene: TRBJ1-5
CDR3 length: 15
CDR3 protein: CASNRGRASNQPQHF
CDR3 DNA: TGTGCCAGTAACCGAGGGAGGGCAAGCAATCAGCCCCAGCATTTT

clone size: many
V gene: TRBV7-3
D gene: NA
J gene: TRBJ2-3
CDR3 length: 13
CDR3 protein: CASSFPPSDTQYF
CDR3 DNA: TGTGCCAGCAGCTTCCCCCCTTCGGATACGCAGTATTTT

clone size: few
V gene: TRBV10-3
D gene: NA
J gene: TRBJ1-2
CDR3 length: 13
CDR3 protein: CAISSGDVYGYTF
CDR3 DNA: TGTGCCATCAGTTCAGGGGACGTTTATGGCTACACCTTC

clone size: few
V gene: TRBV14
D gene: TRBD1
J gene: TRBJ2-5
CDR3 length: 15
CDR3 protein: CASSQQDRGLETQYF
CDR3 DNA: TGTGCCAGCAGCCAACAGGACAGGGGGCTAGAGACCCAGTACTTC

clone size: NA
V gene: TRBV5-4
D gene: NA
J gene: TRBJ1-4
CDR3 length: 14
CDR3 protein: CASSWGLSNEKLFF
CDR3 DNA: TGTGCCAGCAGCTGGGGGCTTTCTAATGAAAAACTGTTTTTT

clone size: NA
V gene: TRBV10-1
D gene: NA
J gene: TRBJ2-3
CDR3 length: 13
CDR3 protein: CASGEAGTDTQYF
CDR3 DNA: TGCGCCAGCGGAGAAGCAGGCACAGATACGCAGTATTTT

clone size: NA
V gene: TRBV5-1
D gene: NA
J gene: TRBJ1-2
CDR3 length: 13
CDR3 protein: CASSLGAAYGYTF
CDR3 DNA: TGCGCCAGCAGCTTGGGGGCCGCCTATGGCTACACCTTC

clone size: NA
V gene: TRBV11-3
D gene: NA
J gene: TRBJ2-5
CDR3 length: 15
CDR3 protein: CASSPSRLHQETQYF
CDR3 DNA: TGTGCCAGCAGCCCTAGCCGGCTCCACCAAGAGACCCAGTACTTC

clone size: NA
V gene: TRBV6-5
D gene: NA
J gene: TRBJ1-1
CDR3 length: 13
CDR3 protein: CASSFAIDRKAFF
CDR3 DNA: TGTGCCAGCAGTTTCGCGATCGACAGGAAAGCTTTCTTT

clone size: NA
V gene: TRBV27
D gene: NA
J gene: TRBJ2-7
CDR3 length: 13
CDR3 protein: CASSWRDGYEQYF
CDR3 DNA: TGTGCCAGCAGTTGGCGGGACGGGTACGAGCAGTACTTC

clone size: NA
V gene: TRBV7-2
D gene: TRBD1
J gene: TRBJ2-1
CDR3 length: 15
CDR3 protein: CASSLEGQEYNEQFF
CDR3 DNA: TGTGCCAGCAGCTTAGAGGGACAGGAGTACAATGAGCAGTTCTTC

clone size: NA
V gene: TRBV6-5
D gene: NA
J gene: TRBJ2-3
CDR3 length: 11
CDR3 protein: CASRDADTQYF
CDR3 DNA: TGTGCCAGCAGGGACGCAGATACGCAGTATTTT

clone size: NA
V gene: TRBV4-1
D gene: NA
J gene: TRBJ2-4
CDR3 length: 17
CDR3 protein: CASSQEERGRSKNIQYF
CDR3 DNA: TGCGCCAGCAGCCAAGAGGAGAGAGGACGGAGCAAAAACATTCAGTACTTC

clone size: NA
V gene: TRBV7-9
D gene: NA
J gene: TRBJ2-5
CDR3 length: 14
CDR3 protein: CASSQGGSGETQYF
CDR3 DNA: TGTGCCAGCAGCCAGGGGGGCAGCGGAGAGACCCAGTACTTC

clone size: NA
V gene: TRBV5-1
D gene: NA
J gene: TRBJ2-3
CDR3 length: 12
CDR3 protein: CASSLSTDTQYF
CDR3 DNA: TGCGCCAGCAGCTTGTCGACAGATACGCAGTATTTT

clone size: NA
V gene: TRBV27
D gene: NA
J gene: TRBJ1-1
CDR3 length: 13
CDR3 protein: CASRRQALTEAFF
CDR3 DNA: TGTGCCAGCCGCAGACAGGCCCTCACTGAAGCTTTCTTT

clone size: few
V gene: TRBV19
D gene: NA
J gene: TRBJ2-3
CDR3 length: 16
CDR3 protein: CASSIDPGQITDTQYF
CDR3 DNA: TGTGCCAGTAGTATAGATCCCGGACAGATCACAGATACGCAGTATTTT

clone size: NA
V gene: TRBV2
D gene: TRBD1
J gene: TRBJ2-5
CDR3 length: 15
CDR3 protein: CASSEQGLGTETQYF
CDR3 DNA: TGTGCCAGCAGCGAACAGGGGTTGGGTACGGAGACCCAGTACTTC

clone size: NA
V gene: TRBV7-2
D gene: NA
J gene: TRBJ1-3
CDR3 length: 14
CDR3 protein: CASSFQHSGNTIYF
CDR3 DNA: TGTGCCAGCAGCTTCCAGCACTCTGGAAACACCATATATTTT

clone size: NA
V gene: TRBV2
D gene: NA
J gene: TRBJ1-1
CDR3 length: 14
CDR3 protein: CASSDLGENTEAFF
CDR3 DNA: TGTGCCAGCAGTGATCTTGGGGAAAACACTGAAGCTTTCTTT

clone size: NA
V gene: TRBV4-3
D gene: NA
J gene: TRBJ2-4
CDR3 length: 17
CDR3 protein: CASSQRVGPSVINIQYF
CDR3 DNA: TGCGCCAGCAGCCAGAGAGTGGGTCCCTCAGTGATAAACATTCAGTACTTC

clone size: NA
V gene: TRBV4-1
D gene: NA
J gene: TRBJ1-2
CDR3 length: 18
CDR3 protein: CASSQDWGGTTTNYGYTF
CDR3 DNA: TGCGCCAGCAGCCAAGATTGGGGGGGAACGACGACTAACTATGGCTACACCTTC

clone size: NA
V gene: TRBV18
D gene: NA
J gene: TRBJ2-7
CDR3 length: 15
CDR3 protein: CASSPSPMGGGEQYF
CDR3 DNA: TGTGCCAGCTCACCCTCTCCTATGGGGGGCGGGGAGCAGTACTTC

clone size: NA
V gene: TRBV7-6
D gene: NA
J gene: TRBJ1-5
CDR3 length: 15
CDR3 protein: CASSLEAGSNQPQHF
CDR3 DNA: TGTGCCAGCAGCTTAGAGGCTGGGTCAAATCAGCCCCAGCATTTT

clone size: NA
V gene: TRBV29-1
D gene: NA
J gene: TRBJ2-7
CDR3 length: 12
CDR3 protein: CSVGGRGTGQYF
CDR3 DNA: TGCAGCGTTGGAGGCAGGGGTACTGGGCAGTACTTC

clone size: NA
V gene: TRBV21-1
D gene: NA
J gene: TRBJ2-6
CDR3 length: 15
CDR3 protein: CASSKRFFGANVLTF
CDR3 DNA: TGTGCCAGCAGCAAACGGTTCTTTGGGGCCAACGTCCTGACTTTC

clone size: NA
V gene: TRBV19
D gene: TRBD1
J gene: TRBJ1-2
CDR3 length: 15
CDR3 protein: CASSIIWDRVNGYTF
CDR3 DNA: TGTGCCAGTAGTATAATTTGGGACAGGGTAAACGGCTACACCTTC

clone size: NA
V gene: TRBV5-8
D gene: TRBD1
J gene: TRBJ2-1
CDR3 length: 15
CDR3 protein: CASRWTGGADNEQFF
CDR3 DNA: TGTGCCAGCAGATGGACAGGGGGCGCGGACAATGAGCAGTTCTTC

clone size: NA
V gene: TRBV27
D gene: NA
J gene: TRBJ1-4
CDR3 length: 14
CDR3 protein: CASSLWGTNEKLFF
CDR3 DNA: TGTGCCAGCAGCCTCTGGGGAACTAATGAAAAACTGTTTTTT

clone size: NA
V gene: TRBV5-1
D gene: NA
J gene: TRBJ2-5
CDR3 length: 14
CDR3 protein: CASSLGGFQETQYF
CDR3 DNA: TGCGCCAGCAGCTTGGGGGGGTTCCAAGAGACCCAGTACTTC

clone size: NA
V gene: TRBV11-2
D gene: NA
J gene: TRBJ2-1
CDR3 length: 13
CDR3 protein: CASSLGGFYEQFF
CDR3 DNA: TGTGCCAGCAGCTTAGGGGGCTTTTATGAGCAGTTCTTC

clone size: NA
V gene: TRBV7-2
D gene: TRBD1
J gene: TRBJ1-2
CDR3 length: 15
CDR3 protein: CASSLKGTGVGGYTF
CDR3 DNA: TGTGCCAGCAGCTTGAAGGGTACAGGGGTTGGTGGCTACACCTTC

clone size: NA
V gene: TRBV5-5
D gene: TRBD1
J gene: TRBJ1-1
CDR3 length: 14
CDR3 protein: CASSWGTANTEAFF
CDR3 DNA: TGTGCCAGCAGCTGGGGGACAGCGAACACTGAAGCTTTCTTT

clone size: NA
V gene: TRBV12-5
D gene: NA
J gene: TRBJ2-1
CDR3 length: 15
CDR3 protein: CASGLGPDNYNEQFF
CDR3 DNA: TGTGCTAGTGGTTTGGGCCCCGACAATTACAATGAGCAGTTCTTC

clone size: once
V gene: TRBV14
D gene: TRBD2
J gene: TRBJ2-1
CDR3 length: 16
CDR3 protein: CASSQGASGIYNEQFF
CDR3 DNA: TGTGCCAGCAGCCAAGGCGCTAGCGGAATCTACAATGAGCAGTTCTTC

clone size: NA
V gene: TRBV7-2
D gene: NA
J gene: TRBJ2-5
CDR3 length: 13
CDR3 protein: CASSFSRQETQYF
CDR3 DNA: TGTGCCAGCAGCTTCTCTAGACAAGAGACCCAGTACTTC